This T cell receptor (beta chain) appears in the sequencing data of a study of cytomegalovirus exposure and HLA in healthy donors. There are a few counts of this clone. In the PCR, 60 Vbeta and 13 Jbeta primers were used. The assay was immunoSEQ multiplex PCR, and TCRdb's table has in-frame clones only and misses some. The data contain under 110,000 clones, roughly four fifths of them singletons. Material for sequencing was PBMCs. The TCR was taken from a man between 50 and 59 years old in good health and CMV-seronegative.

The CDR3 region has the DNA TGTGCCAGCAGCTTAGGGAGGGCCTCCTGGGGGGACATTCAGTACTTC. The encoded protein is CASSLGRASWGDIQYF. The chain joins TRBV11-3 to TRBJ2-4; a weak D match, TRBD2 (6 bases). V was shortened by 1 base and J by 8 bases, with 18 bases between the two germline ends. From germline, CDR1 is SGHNT and CDR2 YENEEA. This CDR3 spans 16 amino acids.